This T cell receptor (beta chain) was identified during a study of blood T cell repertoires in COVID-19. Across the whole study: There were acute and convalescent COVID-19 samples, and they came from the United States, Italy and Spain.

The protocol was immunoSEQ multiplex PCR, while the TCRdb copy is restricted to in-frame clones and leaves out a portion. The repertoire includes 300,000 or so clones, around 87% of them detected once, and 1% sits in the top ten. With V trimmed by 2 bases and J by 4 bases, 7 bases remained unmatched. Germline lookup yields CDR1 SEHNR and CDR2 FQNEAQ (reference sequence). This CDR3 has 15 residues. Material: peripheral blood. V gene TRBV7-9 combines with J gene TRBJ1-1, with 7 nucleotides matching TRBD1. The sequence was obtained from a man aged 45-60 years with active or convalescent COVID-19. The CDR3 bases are TGTGCCAGCAGCTTATCCCCCGACAGGGCCACTGAAGCTTTCTTT. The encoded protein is CASSLSPDRATEAFF.